This T cell receptor (beta chain) was documented in a study of CD8+ T cells in alopecia areata. Extraction of RNA preceded its reverse transcription into cDNA, which served as the sequencing template. The protocol was immunoSEQ multiplex PCR, while the TCRdb copy is restricted to in-frame clones and leaves out a portion. The data hold roughly 140,000 clones, with roughly 80% observed a single time. This CDR3 region has 11 residues. Germline V gene data show CDR1 as SGHRS and CDR2 as YFSETQ. Trimming removed 7 bases at V and 2 bases at J, with 7 bases between. Treatment defined: oral pan-JAK inhibitor, 5-10 mg twice daily.

V usage is TRBV5-1 and J usage is TRBJ2-7, with unresolved D. The receptor comes from a human donor with alopecia areata. This specimen was CD8+ T cells sorted from blood, taken at week 4, from a patient treated with tofacitinib. The DNA for the CDR3 is TGCGCCAGCCGGGCGGCCTACGAGCAGTACTTC. Its protein product is CASRAAYEQYF. The variable domain in full, completed from reference TRBV5-1 and TRBJ2-7, reads KAGVTQTPRYLIKTRGQQVTLSCSPISGHRSVSWYQQTPGQGLQFLFEYFSETQRNKGNFPGRFSGRQFSNSRSEMNVSTLELGDSALYLCASRAAYEQYFGPGTRLTVT.